These 28 T cell receptor beta chains were all obtained from the same sample, sequenced in a study of T cell changes during pregnancy in multiple sclerosis. Some clones are missing from TCRdb's copy, which holds only in-frame ones; the method was immunoSEQ multiplex PCR. The repertoire holds approximately 70,000 clones, with approximately 93% as singletons. Here the sequenced sample was CD4+ T cells from peripheral blood mononuclear cells, taken after pregnancy. The receptors come from a female donor with multiple sclerosis, enrolled in a pregnancy study.

The genes are TRBV9 and TRBJ1-5; D gene ambiguous. The germline V and J ends were trimmed by 3 bases and 3 bases, with 7 bases remaining between them. Germline CDR1 is SGDLS and CDR2 is YYNGEE. The CDR3 has 13 residues. This CDR3 is CASSADTNQPQHF. CDR3 bases: TGTGCCAGCAGCGCAGATACCAATCAGCCCCAGCATTTT. The entire variable domain, with the rest obtained from reference TRBV9 and TRBJ1-5, is as follows: DSGVTQTPKHLITATGQRVTLRCSPRSGDLSVYWYQQSLDQGLQFLIQYYNGEERAKGNILERFSAQQFPDLHSELNLSSLELGDSALYFCASSADTNQPQHFGDGTRLSIL.

This clone has a handful of counts. V is TRBV5-4 and J is TRBJ2-3; D gene ambiguous. The V end lost 0 bases, the J end lost 7 bases, and 12 bases lay between the germline ends. From germline, CDR1 is SGHNT and CDR2 YYREEE (reference sequence). The CDR3 runs 14 residues. CDR3 in DNA: TGTGCCAGCAGCTTGGGAACTCGCACGAATACGCAGTATTTT. It yields the protein CASSLGTRTNTQYF. Full variable domain (remainder filled in from reference TRBV5-4 and TRBJ2-3): ETGVTQSPTHLIKTRGQQVTLRCSSQSGHNTVSWYQQALGQGPQFIFQYYREEENGRGNFPPRFSGLQFPNYSSELNVNALELDDSALYLCASSLGTRTNTQYFGPGTRLTVL.

The chain combines TRBV7-8 with TRBJ1-2; TRBD1 matches 10 bases. The CDR3 is 13 residues long. The germline V gene has CDR1 SGHVS and CDR2 FQNEAQ. Losses at the gene ends were 5 bases for V and 13 bases for J; bases not matched to a gene: 10. The DNA for the CDR3 is TGTGCCAGCAGCCCCCTTAGGGACAGGGGTACCACCTTC. Translated, it gives CASSPLRDRGTTF.

This sequence joins TRBV19 and TRBJ2-5, with 12 nucleotides matching TRBD2. CDR3 length: 17 amino acids. The V segment lost 3 bases and the J segment 5 bases; nucleotides outside the gene matches: 10. Germline V CDR1 and CDR2: LNHDA, SQIVND (reference sequence). CDR3 residues: CASSIGRLAGAEETQYF. The CDR3 nucleotides are TGTGCCAGTAGTATTGGTCGACTAGCGGGAGCGGAGGAGACCCAGTACTTC.

The genes are TRBV29-1 and TRBJ1-2; 7 positions match TRBD1. There are 14 residues in the CDR3. The ends lost 4 bases at V and 4 bases at J; junction bases unmatched: 9. The germline V gene encodes CDR1 SQVTM and CDR2 ANQGSEA. The CDR3 DNA is TGCAGCGTTGGAGGAGGGGGCAGTACCTATGGCTACACCTTC. It specifies CSVGGGGSTYGYTF.

The rearrangement uses TRBV4-1 and TRBJ2-7; 13 bases line up with TRBD2. CDR3 length equals 16 residues. Trimming at V came to 6 bases and at J to 2 bases, leaving 7 bases not matched to a gene. Germline assignment: CDR1 MGHRA and CDR2 YSYEKL. DNA for the CDR3: TGCGCCAGCAGACCGGGGACTAGCGGGACCCCCTACGAGCAGTACTTC. Its translation is CASRPGTSGTPYEQYF.

The DNA of the CDR3 is TGTGCCAGCACGCGGACTAGCGGGAGGCGTGGGCAAGAGACCCAGTACTTC. This codes for CASTRTSGRRGQETQYF. The V and J genes are TRBV14 and TRBJ2-5; 14 nucleotides agree with TRBD2. V was clipped by 7 bases and J by 2 bases; unmatched bases: 9. This CDR3 has 17 amino acids. CDR1 and CDR2 (germline): SGHDN, FVKESK. The complete variable domain, with remaining parts taken from reference TRBV14 and TRBJ2-5, reads EAGVTQFPSHSVIEKGQTVTLRCDPISGHDNLYWYRRVMGKEIKFLLHFVKESKQDESGMPNNRFLAERTGGTYSTLKVQPAELEDSGVYFCASTRTSGRRGQETQYFGPGTRLLVL.

The rearrangement links TRBV10-1 to TRBJ1-5; D might be TRBD1 (5 bases). The V end was cut by 2 bases, the J end by 4 bases, with 12 bases between. CDR1 is WNHNN, CDR2 SYGVQD, per germline (reference sequence). CDR3 length equals 15 residues. The CDR3 is CASSERGRLNQPQHF. The CDR3 coding sequence is TGCGCCAGCAGTGAGAGGGGCAGGCTTAATCAGCCCCAGCATTTT.

The genes are TRBV5-4 and TRBJ1-3, with D perhaps TRBD1 (6 bases). The CDR3 consists of 15 residues. Deletions cut 4 bases from V and 1 base from J, with 12 bases between. CDR1 and CDR2 from the germline V gene are SGHNT and YYREEE (reference sequence). This CDR3 reads CASSTDSPSGNTIYF. The CDR3 coding sequence is TGTGCCAGCAGCACGGACAGCCCATCTGGAAACACCATATATTTT.

V is TRBV10-3 and J is TRBJ2-7; the D gene is possibly TRBD1 (6 bases). This CDR3 has 15 residues. Trimming left V 5 bases short and J 2 bases short, with 16 bases between. Germline V gene data show CDR1 as ENHRY and CDR2 as SYGVKD. DNA of the CDR3: TGTGCCATCAGTCCTAAGAACAGGGTAGCCTACGAGCAGTACTTC. This sequence encodes CAISPKNRVAYEQYF.

The V call is TRBV18, the J call TRBJ2-6; D may be TRBD2 (5 bases). In germline, CDR1 is KGHSH, CDR2 LQKENI. The CDR3 consists of 18 residues. V lost 3 bases to trimming and J lost 0 bases, with 15 bases between them. CDR3 coding DNA: TGTGCCAGCTCACCTGGGAGAGGGAAAATCTCTGGGGCCAACGTCCTGACTTTC. Translating it yields CASSPGRGKISGANVLTF.

This sequence joins TRBV5-1 and TRBJ1-6; 9 bases line up with TRBD1. The V gene end was trimmed by 4 bases and the J gene end by 7 bases; junction bases not matched to a gene: 3. In germline, CDR1 is SGHRS, CDR2 YFSETQ. The CDR3 is 14 amino acids. The CDR3 loop is CASSTGTGNSPLHF. The CDR3 DNA sequence: TGCGCCAGCAGCACAGGGACAGGGAATTCACCCCTCCACTTT.

The chain employs TRBV19 and TRBJ2-1; 7 bases are a match to TRBD1. Germline loops: CDR1 LNHDA, CDR2 SQIVND (reference sequence). The length of the CDR3 is 16 residues. With 0 bases clipped from V and 3 bases from J, the junction kept 5 bases outside the gene matches. CDR3 in DNA: TGTGCCAGTAGTATAGATCCGGGACAGTTCTACAATGAGCAGTTCTTC. This gives the protein CASSIDPGQFYNEQFF. Full variable domain (rest looked up from reference TRBV19 and TRBJ2-1): DGGITQSPKYLFRKEGQNVTLSCEQNLNHDAMYWYRQDPGQGLRLIYYSQIVNDFQKGDIAEGYSVSREKKESFPLTVTSAQKNPTAFYLCASSIDPGQFYNEQFFGPGTRLTVL.

V gene TRBV6-1 combines with J gene TRBJ2-7; D perhaps matches TRBD2 (6 bases). Per the germline V gene, CDR1 is MNHNS and CDR2 is SASEGT. The CDR3 is made up of 14 amino acids. V lost 8 bases and J 2 bases, leaving 16 bases between the germline ends. CDR3 DNA: TGTGCCAGCTCGGGACTGGTTTACACCTACGAGCAGTACTTC. Its translation: CASSGLVYTYEQYF.

Only a few counts were recorded for this clone. An end of the junction differs from the germline gene, which may be a read error. This chain links TRBV6-1 with TRBJ2-7; D might be TRBD1 or TRBD2, each matching 6 bases. The germline CDR1 and CDR2 sequences are MNHNS and SASEGT. The CDR3 is made up of 14 amino acids. The CDR3 here is CASSEGGGRLEQYF. CDR3 bases: TGTGCCAGCAGCGAAGGGGGAGGACGTCTCGAGCAGTACTTC.

This clone was seen only a few times. The V gene is TRBV28, the J gene TRBJ1-2; TRBD1 agrees at 9 bases. V was pared by 8 bases and J by 9 bases, with 13 bases of the junction left unmatched. CDR3 length equals 14 residues. CDR1 is MDHEN and CDR2 is SYDVKM in the germline V gene. CDR3 sequence (DNA): TGTGCCAGCGAAAATCACAACGGACAGGGGAGCTACACCTTC. Translated: CASENHNGQGSYTF.

V is TRBV28 and J is TRBJ2-1; 7 positions match TRBD1. In germline, CDR1 is MDHEN, CDR2 SYDVKM. V dropped 6 bases and J dropped 0; count of bases not matched to a gene: 2. The CDR3 extends over 14 amino acids. CDR3 sequence reads: CASSPGGSYNEQFF. The CDR3 DNA is TGTGCCAGCAGCCCAGGGGGCTCCTACAATGAGCAGTTCTTC. Filled out from reference TRBV28 and TRBJ2-1, the complete variable domain reads DVKVTQSSRYLVKRTGEKVFLECVQDMDHENMFWYRQDPGLGLRLIYFSYDVKMKEKGDIPEGYSVSREKKERFSLILESASTNQTSMYLCASSPGGSYNEQFFGPGTRLTVL.

The rearrangement uses TRBV7-2 and TRBJ2-7; D is perhaps TRBD2 (6 bases). Per germline, CDR1 SGHTA and CDR2 FQGNSA. This CDR3 is 14 amino acids long. V was cut by 6 bases and J by 2 bases, with 14 bases left in between. The CDR3 coding sequence is TGTGCCAGCAGGGCGGGGACTGGGGCCTACGAGCAGTACTTC. Its translation: CASRAGTGAYEQYF.

This chain links TRBV6-5 with TRBJ1-2, with a possible D match to TRBD1 (5 bases). The CDR3 is 14 amino acids. Germline-derived CDR1 and CDR2 are MNHEY and SVGAGI. The V and J ends lost 5 bases and 8 bases respectively, with 18 bases between them. CDR3: CASSENQGRKGYTF. DNA for the CDR3: TGTGCCAGCAGTGAAAACCAGGGTCGGAAGGGCTACACCTTC.

The rearrangement links TRBV7-9 to TRBJ1-2, with D perhaps TRBD1 (6 bases). This CDR3 comprises 14 residues. V was clipped by 5 bases and J by 1 base, with 11 bases between them. Germline CDR1 and CDR2: SEHNR and FQNEAQ (reference sequence). The CDR3 is CASSPRTVNYGYTF. The CDR3 nucleotides read TGTGCCAGCAGCCCAAGGACAGTTAACTATGGCTACACCTTC.

The CDR3 protein is CASSLAGRVETQYF. The DNA for the CDR3 is TGTGCCAGCAGTTTAGCGGGGAGGGTGGAGACCCAGTACTTC. The chain recombines TRBV6-5 with TRBJ2-5, with 8 bases that match TRBD2. V was clipped by 4 bases and J by 5 bases; unmatched bases: 6. The germline gives CDR1 MNHEY, CDR2 SVGAGI. There are 14 residues in the CDR3.

J is TRBJ2-1 and V is TRBV19; the D is unclear. The CDR3 has 15 amino acids. V was cut by 5 bases and J by 0 bases, with 11 bases left in between. Germline V gene lookup returns CDR1 LNHDA and CDR2 SQIVND (reference sequence). The CDR3 nucleotides are TGTGCCAGTAGTCGAATGTCTAGCTCCTACAATGAGCAGTTCTTC. Translating gives CASSRMSSSYNEQFF. Full variable domain (missing parts from reference TRBV19 and TRBJ2-1): DGGITQSPKYLFRKEGQNVTLSCEQNLNHDAMYWYRQDPGQGLRLIYYSQIVNDFQKGDIAEGYSVSREKKESFPLTVTSAQKNPTAFYLCASSRMSSSYNEQFFGPGTRLTVL.

The rearrangement links TRBV5-1 to TRBJ2-7; 14 bases are a match to TRBD2. V lost 0 bases and J lost 4; bases outside the gene matches: 9. The CDR3 is made up of 18 amino acids. Germline V lookup: CDR1 SGHRS, CDR2 YFSETQ. CDR3 DNA: TGCGCCAGCAGCTTGGGGGGGGCGGGACTAGCGGGAGCATACGAGCAGTACTTC. It translates to CASSLGGAGLAGAYEQYF.

The chain uses TRBV15 and TRBJ1-1; TRBD1 matches 9 bases. V shed 7 bases, J shed 0 bases, and the junction held 3 bases outside the gene matches. This CDR3 comprises 14 residues. CDR1 is LNHNV and CDR2 is YYDKDF in the germline V gene (reference sequence). The CDR3 DNA reads TGTGCCACCAAGGACAGGGGAATGAACACTGAAGCTTTCTTT. Translation: CATKDRGMNTEAFF.

A single count supports this clone. This chain joins TRBV5-4 and TRBJ2-3, with 7 bases lining up with TRBD1. The CDR3 has 14 amino acids. The V segment lost 4 bases and the J segment 1 base; nucleotides outside the gene matches: 3. Germline loops: CDR1 SGHNT, CDR2 YYREEE (reference sequence). The CDR3 region has the DNA TGTGCCAGCAGCCCAGACAGGGGCACAGATACGCAGTATTTT. The encoded protein is CASSPDRGTDTQYF.

The V and J genes are TRBV19 and TRBJ2-5; D may be TRBD1 (6 bases). Germline values: CDR1 LNHDA, CDR2 SQIVND (reference sequence). The CDR3 contains 13 residues. The V end was cut by 7 bases, the J end by 4 bases, with 13 bases between. CDR3 sequence reads: CASNGRGGETQYF. Written as DNA, the CDR3 is TGTGCCAGTAACGGCAGAGGGGGAGAGACCCAGTACTTC.

This rearrangement joins TRBV7-9 to TRBJ1-6; no definite D call. Trimming took off 1 base at V and 7 bases at J, with 8 bases between the two ends. The germline CDR1 and CDR2 sequences are SEHNR and FQNEAQ (reference sequence). The CDR3 has 14 residues. The CDR3 loop is CASSLGPGNSPLHF. The DNA of the CDR3 is TGTGCCAGCAGCTTAGGGCCGGGGAATTCACCCCTCCACTTT.

Here the CDR3 reads CASSLVGRMNTEAFF. The CDR3 DNA reads TGTGCCAGCAGCTTAGTGGGCCGGATGAACACTGAAGCTTTCTTT. The chain recombines TRBV7-9 with TRBJ1-1; the D is unclear. This CDR3 region has 15 residues. Germline loops: CDR1 SEHNR, CDR2 FQNEAQ (reference sequence). The V end lost 1 base, the J end lost 0 bases, and 9 bases lay between the germline ends.